The rows below give T cell receptor beta chains drawn from one sample of a study of blood T cell repertoires in COVID-19. Some clones are missing from TCRdb's copy, which holds only in-frame ones; the method was immunoSEQ multiplex PCR. The sample contains tens of thousands of clones, more than 80% of which appear only once. Sequencing used peripheral blood. Receptor source: a woman older than 75 with active or convalescent COVID-19. Both conserved end residues are part of each CDR3. Fields, in order: J gene, clone size, D gene, V gene, CDR3 protein, CDR3 DNA. The D gene is left open where the match is weak. The listing skips clone size in some rows; elsewhere it reads once, few, many or a size class.

J: TRBJ1-2; size: .; D: TRBD1; V: TRBV4-3; CDR3: CASSQEAGQGYGYTF; DNA: TGCGCCAGCAGCCAAGAGGCGGGACAGGGCTATGGCTACACCTTC
J: TRBJ1-2; size: .; D: .; V: TRBV5-4; CDR3: CASSRVEGYGYTF; DNA: TGTGCCAGCAGCAGGGTCGAGGGATATGGCTACACCTTC
J: TRBJ1-1; size: few; D: .; V: TRBV7-2; CDR3: CASSPGMTGVNTEAFF; DNA: TGTGCCAGCAGCCCCGGAATGACAGGTGTGAACACTGAAGCTTTCTTT
J: TRBJ1-4; size: few; D: TRBD1; V: TRBV7-3; CDR3: CASSFRQGEKLFF; DNA: TGTGCCAGCAGCTTCAGACAGGGTGAAAAACTGTTTTTT
J: TRBJ1-1; size: .; D: .; V: TRBV12-3/TRBV12-4; CDR3: CASSRTAIAFF; DNA: TGTGCCAGCAGTAGGACAGCGATCGCTTTCTTT
J: TRBJ2-7; size: .; D: TRBD1; V: TRBV15; CDR3: CATSRGTGAYEQYF; DNA: TGTGCCACCAGCAGAGGGACAGGGGCCTACGAGCAGTACTTC
J: TRBJ1-2; size: .; D: TRBD1; V: TRBV27; CDR3: CASSLDGTGYSYTF; DNA: TGTGCCAGCAGTTTAGACGGGACAGGGTATAGCTACACCTTC
J: TRBJ2-7; size: .; D: TRBD2; V: TRBV7-3; CDR3: CASSSAPGLAHEQYF; DNA: TGTGCCAGCAGCTCCGCTCCGGGACTAGCGCACGAGCAGTACTTC
J: TRBJ1-2; size: .; D: TRBD1; V: TRBV5-6; CDR3: CASSSGGPYGYTF; DNA: TGTGCCAGCAGCTCAGGGGGTCCCTATGGCTACACCTTC
J: TRBJ2-2; size: .; D: .; V: TRBV7-3; CDR3: CASSLTSTGELFF; DNA: TGTGCCAGCAGCTTAACTAGCACCGGGGAGCTGTTTTTT
J: TRBJ2-4; size: .; D: .; V: TRBV5-8; CDR3: CASSLRGGKNIQYF; DNA: TGTGCCAGCAGCTTACGGGGAGGCAAAAACATTCAGTACTTC
J: TRBJ2-3; size: .; D: .; V: TRBV4-2; CDR3: CAGSVTSTDTQYF; DNA: TGTGCCGGGAGCGTCACTAGCACAGATACGCAGTATTTT
J: TRBJ2-2; size: .; D: TRBD2; V: TRBV28; CDR3: CASSLAGGVTGELFF; DNA: TGTGCCAGCAGTTTAGCGGGGGGAGTTACCGGGGAGCTGTTTTTT
J: TRBJ2-7; size: .; D: TRBD2; V: TRBV7-9; CDR3: CASSLYSGTSYEQYF; DNA: TGTGCCAGCAGCTTATATAGCGGGACGTCCTACGAGCAGTACTTC
J: TRBJ1-4; size: .; D: TRBD1; V: TRBV7-8; CDR3: CASSRSQGEGEKLFF; DNA: TGTGCCAGCAGCCGCTCACAGGGGGAAGGCGAAAAACTGTTTTTT
J: TRBJ2-3; size: .; D: .; V: TRBV6-6; CDR3: CASRATGTDTQYF; DNA: TGTGCCAGCAGGGCCACCGGCACAGATACGCAGTATTTT
J: TRBJ1-5; size: .; D: .; V: TRBV19; CDR3: CASIPDSNFNQPQHF; DNA: TGTGCCAGTATCCCGGACAGTAACTTCAATCAGCCCCAGCATTTT
J: TRBJ1-1; size: .; D: .; V: TRBV5-1; CDR3: CASSLDRIGGTEAFF; DNA: TGCGCCAGCAGCTTGGATCGCATAGGGGGCACTGAAGCTTTCTTT
J: TRBJ1-1; size: .; D: .; V: TRBV9; CDR3: CASSVSSVLTEAFF; DNA: TGTGCCAGCAGCGTATCATCGGTACTCACTGAAGCTTTCTTT
J: TRBJ2-1; size: .; D: TRBD1; V: TRBV9; CDR3: CASSAGQNYNEQFF; DNA: TGTGCCAGCAGCGCGGGACAGAATTACAATGAGCAGTTCTTC
J: TRBJ1-4; size: .; D: .; V: TRBV6-5; CDR3: CASHTPGVGEKLFF; DNA: TGTGCCAGCCATACCCCAGGGGTGGGGGAAAAACTGTTTTTT
J: TRBJ2-6; size: .; D: .; V: TRBV7-2; CDR3: CASSLVHSSGANVLTF; DNA: TGTGCCAGCAGCTTAGTACACAGCTCTGGGGCCAACGTCCTGACTTTC
J: TRBJ2-7; size: .; D: .; V: TRBV27; CDR3: CASSLVQGSGQYF; DNA: TGTGCCAGCAGTTTAGTCCAGGGGTCAGGGCAGTACTTC
J: TRBJ1-1; size: .; D: .; V: TRBV11-1; CDR3: CASSRGSPTEAFF; DNA: TGTGCCAGCAGCAGGGGAAGTCCCACTGAAGCTTTCTTT